These 13 T cell receptor beta chains were all obtained from the same sample, sequenced in a study of blood T cell repertoires in COVID-19. TCRdb's table, derived via immunoSEQ multiplex PCR, lists solely in-frame clones and lacks some. Of about 200,000 clones in the sample, roughly 88% are singletons; the top ten hold around 2%. The sequencing sample was made of peripheral blood. The receptors originated from a man aged 30 to 45 who had recovered from COVID-19.

Here the CDR3 reads CASSSETGVGGYTF. The CDR3 bases are TGTGCCAGCAGCTCAGAGACAGGGGTCGGGGGCTACACCTTC. The J gene is TRBJ1-2, the V gene TRBV9; 8 bases agree with TRBD1. This CDR3 comprises 14 residues. V lost 4 bases, J lost 8 bases, and 10 bases stayed unmatched. CDR1 and CDR2 (germline): SGDLS, YYNGEE.

The CDR3 DNA reads as TGTGCCAGCAGTTACTCGTCAACAGGCGGAAACTATGGCTACACCTTC. Translation: CASSYSSTGGNYGYTF. The genes are TRBV6-5 and TRBJ1-2; possible D gene TRBD1, 5 bases. The length of the CDR3 is 16 residues. Germline V gene data show CDR1 as MNHEY and CDR2 as SVGAGI. Trimming removed 0 bases from V and 2 bases from J, with 13 bases in between.

The chain employs TRBV6-5 and TRBJ2-5, with no clear D. V was cut by 7 bases and J by 5 bases, with 11 bases left in between. The CDR3 totals 12 residues. Germline CDR1 MNHEY, CDR2 SVGAGI. In nucleotides, the CDR3 is TGTGCCAGCATAACGGTGCGGGAGACCCAGTACTTC. This translates into CASITVRETQYF.

The J gene is TRBJ2-1, the V gene TRBV15, with 8 positions matching TRBD1. There are 13 residues in the CDR3. Germline CDR1 LNHNV, CDR2 YYDKDF (reference sequence). V trimming: 3 bases; J trimming: 12 bases; junction bases outside the gene matches: 7. CDR3 sequence reads: CATSRDRVGTQFF. DNA of the CDR3: TGTGCCACCAGCAGGGACAGGGTGGGGACGCAGTTCTTC. Looking up the rest from reference TRBV15 and TRBJ2-1 gives the full variable domain: DAMVIQNPRYQVTQFGKPVTLSCSQTLNHNVMYWYQQKSSQAPKLLFHYYDKDFNNEADTPDNFQSRRPNTSFCFLDIRSPGLGDTAMYLCATSRDRVGTQFFGPGTRLTVL.

The chain links TRBV5-1 to TRBJ2-1; 10 bases are a match to TRBD1. The CDR3 totals 15 residues. Germline V lookup: CDR1 SGHRS, CDR2 YFSETQ. Trimming at V came to 3 bases and at J to 0 bases, leaving 0 bases not matched to a gene. The DNA for the CDR3 is TGCGCCAGCAGCTGGACAGGGGGCTCCTACAATGAGCAGTTCTTC. It codes for CASSWTGGSYNEQFF.

The CDR3 protein is CASSYRLAGPYNEQFF. DNA of the CDR3: TGTGCCAGCAGTTACAGACTAGCGGGGCCGTACAATGAGCAGTTCTTC. The J gene is TRBJ2-1, the V gene TRBV6-6; 11 positions agree with TRBD2. V shed 2 bases and J 4 bases; nucleotides not matched to a gene: 4. This CDR3 region has 16 residues. Germline V gene data show CDR1 as MNHNY and CDR2 as SVGAGI (reference sequence).

This chain joins TRBV28 and TRBJ1-2; D gene ambiguous. Per germline, CDR1 MDHEN and CDR2 SYDVKM. V lost 6 bases and J lost 4, with 9 bases in between. This CDR3 has 12 amino acids. This CDR3 reads CASRVSLYGYTF. CDR3 in DNA: TGTGCCAGCAGGGTTAGTCTCTATGGCTACACCTTC.

This chain joins TRBV6-6 and TRBJ1-1, with unresolved D. This CDR3 is 13 amino acids long. With 6 bases removed from V and 3 bases from J, the gap between germline ends came to 11 bases. From germline, CDR1 is MNHNY and CDR2 SVGAGI (reference sequence). The CDR3 region is CASRRGLDTEAFF. The CDR3, as DNA: TGTGCCAGCAGACGTGGCCTCGACACTGAAGCTTTCTTT.

The chain uses TRBV14 and TRBJ2-3; 7 bases fit TRBD1. Per the germline V gene, CDR1 is SGHDN and CDR2 is FVKESK. CDR3 length equals 15 residues. Germline trimming cut 6 bases from V and 2 bases from J; bases unmatched to any gene: 8. Here the CDR3 DNA reads TGTGCCAGCAGACCTGGACAGGCCGCCACAGATACGCAGTATTTT. Translated: CASRPGQAATDTQYF.

This clone was seen a single time. The gene calls are TRBV6-2 or TRBV6-3 and TRBJ2-5, with 9 bases that match TRBD2. Germline V gene data show CDR1 as MNHEY and CDR2 as SVGEGT. The ends lost 6 bases at V and 5 bases at J; junction bases unmatched: 13. The CDR3 contains 16 residues. The CDR3 sequence is CASSQAGGLPVETQYF. The CDR3, as DNA: TGTGCCAGCAGCCAAGCGGGGGGCCTCCCGGTTGAGACCCAGTACTTC.

The table lists this clone with a count of one. This chain connects TRBV5-1 to TRBJ2-3; D gene ambiguous. This CDR3 contains 16 residues. Germline values: CDR1 SGHRS, CDR2 YFSETQ. V lost 0 bases and J lost 0, with 11 bases in between. CDR3 sequence (DNA): TGCGCCAGCAGCTTGGTTTTTTCGGGTAGCACAGATACGCAGTATTTT. Its translation: CASSLVFSGSTDTQYF.

The V gene is TRBV5-8, the J gene TRBJ2-7; D is uncertain. With 4 bases removed from V and 2 bases from J, the gap between germline ends came to 10 bases. The CDR3 has 13 amino acids. Per the germline V gene, CDR1 is SGHTS and CDR2 is YDEGEE. In nucleotides, the CDR3 is TGTGCCAGCAGCCCCGACACAACCTACGAGCAGTACTTC. Translating it yields CASSPDTTYEQYF.

The CDR3 spells CASSPMGTSSREGVYYGYTF. In nucleotides, the CDR3 is TGTGCCAGCAGCCCCATGGGGACTAGCTCAAGGGAAGGGGTCTACTATGGCTACACCTTC. This sequence joins TRBV4-2 and TRBJ1-2; weak D call: TRBD1 (5 bases). Trimming pared 4 bases from V and 3 bases from J, leaving 30 bases between. Germline V lookup: CDR1 LGHNA, CDR2 YNFKEQ. The CDR3 contains 20 residues.